The T cell receptor beta chain under discussion was sequenced for a study of blood T cell repertoires in COVID-19. Study as a whole: Collection of acute and convalescent COVID-19 samples took place in the United States, Italy and Spain. Nucleic acid was either cDNA or gDNA, and it came from T cells, B-cell-depleted T cells, or PBMCs.

The length of the CDR3 is 14 residues. Germline V lookup: CDR1 ENHRY, CDR2 SYGVKD. Trimming left V 2 bases short and J 5 bases short, with 13 bases between. In the authors' workflow: For nucleated cells, counts were estimated from reference gene primer amplification. Assay: immunoSEQ multiplex PCR; the TCRdb copy retains only in-frame clones and omits some. Clonal size and the V and J genes are those of that table, whereas D and trimming came from the DNA. The profile shows fewer than 150,000 clones, approximately 86% of them singletons. This TCR was sampled from a woman in her forties or fifties with active or convalescent COVID-19. V and J are TRBV10-3 and TRBJ2-7; a possible D gene is TRBD2 (6 bases). What was sequenced was peripheral blood. CDR3 nucleotide sequence: TGTGCCATCAGTGAGATCGGAGGGGTCGACGAGCAGTACTTC. This gives the protein CAISEIGGVDEQYF.